Detailed here is one T cell receptor beta chain. Its specificity is not known. The entry originates in a study of T cells in Graves' hyperthyroidism and ophthalmopathy. Study-level findings and limits: Most clonotypes expanded in the thyroid (above 0.001) were also present in blood. It was a median 6.5 months before onset that the model predicted ophthalmopathy. A model of 13 V-J pairs discriminated ophthalmopathy from stable hyperthyroidism.

The germline gives CDR1 SQVTM, CDR2 ANQGSEA. CDR3 size: 13 residues. V was trimmed by 7 bases and J by 2 bases, leaving 14 bases between them. Uncontrolled infection, other autoimmune disease, pregnancy and lactation each barred patients from inclusion. The TCR beta CDR3 regions underwent amplification using RNA transcripts as the source. With the HTBI primer set, the TCR CDR3 went through a first round of RT-PCR. TCRdb re-called the multiplex PCR reads through MiXCR, storing one row per CDR3 protein. Seen here are about 700,000 distinct CDR3 sequences, roughly 45% observed once, and the top ten hold less than 9%.

The receptor comes from an adult man with Graves' disease, either hyperthyroidism or ophthalmopathy (not recorded which). Sample: peripheral blood or thyroid tissue (not recorded which). This chain joins TRBV29-1 and TRBJ1-1; no reliable D call. The CDR3 is CSAQAGRNTEAFF. The CDR3 coding sequence is TGCAGCGCTCAAGCCGGGAGAAACACTGAAGCTTTCTTT.